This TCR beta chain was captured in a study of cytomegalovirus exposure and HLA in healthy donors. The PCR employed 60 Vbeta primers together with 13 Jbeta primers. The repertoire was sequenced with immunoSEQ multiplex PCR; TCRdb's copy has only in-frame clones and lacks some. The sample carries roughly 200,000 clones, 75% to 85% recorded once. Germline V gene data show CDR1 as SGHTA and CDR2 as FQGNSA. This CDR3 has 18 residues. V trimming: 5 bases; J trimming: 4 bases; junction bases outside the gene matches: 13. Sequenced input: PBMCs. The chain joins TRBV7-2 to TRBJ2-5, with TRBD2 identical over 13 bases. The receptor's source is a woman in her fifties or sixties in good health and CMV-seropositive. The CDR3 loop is CASSQGTSGVPGRETQYF. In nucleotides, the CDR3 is TGTGCCAGCAGCCAAGGGACTAGCGGGGTTCCAGGAAGAGAGACCCAGTACTTC.